The source of this T cell receptor beta chain is a study of monozygotic twins with inflammatory bowel disease. Researchers used approximately 3,500 ng of total RNA for each TCR library. UMIs that included a 6-nucleotide sample barcode were added by template switching, which took place during cDNA synthesis. For each CDR3 protein, TCRdb gives one entry from its re-call of the 5' RACE reads, without DNA. The sample is made up of about 440,000 distinct CDR3 sequences, and the top ten hold 2.4% of it. There are 17 residues in the CDR3. Germline V CDR1 and CDR2: SGDLS, YYNGEE. Specimen: blood. V and J are TRBV9 and TRBJ1-6; absent DNA, TCRdb's TRBD1 call cannot be checked. This TCR came from a human donor with ulcerative colitis or Crohn's disease, or a healthy co-twin of an affected twin (not recorded which). CDR3 protein: CASSPWDRGSGNSPLHF.